This T cell receptor beta chain was recorded in a study of shared clonotypes between healthy human individuals. Background on the study: Each donor's CD4 naive and CD4 memory cells filled three plates apiece, CD8 naive two, and CD8 memory one.

Recent vaccinations or acute infections were absent in the healthy HIV-negative adult donors. Naive CD4+ cells were CD45RA-selected; the remaining cells were memory. The CDR3 is 16 residues long. The germline V gene encodes CDR1 MNHNY and CDR2 SVGAGI (reference sequence). The V end lost 0 bases, the J end lost 4 bases, and 15 bases lay between the germline ends. Some 30,000 T cell genomes (approximately 180 ng DNA) went into each sorted-subset replicate. The table came from immunoSEQ multiplex PCR; TCRdb's copy has only in-frame clones and leaves some out. The repertoire holds around 2.1 million clones, with under 97% as singletons.

The sequence derives from a man aged 18 to 29 in good health. Sequencing input: naive CD4+ T cells sorted from blood. Sample subset: CD45RA+ positively selected. The V gene is TRBV6-6, the J gene TRBJ1-2; no firm D call. The CDR3 sequence: CASSYSIITPPYGYTF. The DNA for the CDR3 is TGTGCCAGCAGTTACTCGATTATAACCCCGCCCTATGGCTACACCTTC.